This paragraph covers one T cell receptor beta chain sequence. Its antigen is currently unknown. This entry is derived from a study of cytomegalovirus exposure and HLA in healthy donors. General study results and limits: Analysis performed later found over 15,000 TCR beta sequences associated with HLA alleles at 0.05 false discovery rate. Exclusion applied to some V segments, including TRBV6-2 and TRBV6-3, as they were indistinguishable. Researchers reported in a later analysis that a missense DCLRE1C variant was tied to TCR beta V- and J-gene trimming. It has been reported that TCR beta sequences accurately predicted the HLA-A and HLA-B alleles of most subjects.

This CDR3 spans 12 amino acids. The V end lost 4 bases, the J end lost 7 bases, and 5 bases lay between the germline ends. Germline CDR1 MGHDK, CDR2 SYGVNS. PCR employed 60 Vbeta and 13 Jbeta primers. Measured with immunoSEQ multiplex PCR; TCRdb has only the in-frame clones, and not every one. The data show approximately 89,000 clones, less than 80% seen once. Source material: PBMCs. This TCR was sampled from a male donor in good health and CMV-seronegative. The chain carries TRBV25-1 and TRBJ1-6; no reliable D call. Here the CDR3 DNA reads TGTGCCAGCAGTGCGGGAAATTCACCCCTCCACTTT. It encodes CASSAGNSPLHF.